A single T cell receptor (beta chain) is shown here with its context. Its antigen is currently unknown. This specimen comes from a study of beta chain features in type 1 diabetes. Whole-study results and caveats: A cDNA-based sequencing approach could over-represent cells with high TCR expression. Shortening that was moderate but significant affected the TCRB CDR3s of Type 1 diabetes patients in all four CD4+ subsets.

Germline-derived CDR1 and CDR2 are SGHTA and FQGTGA. Trimming removed 5 bases at V and 6 bases at J, with 15 bases between. The CDR3 totals 14 residues. cDNA synthesis used the whole RNA isolate, giving expressed TCRB sequences. Regulatory, naive and central memory T cell samples averaged around 3.9 million reads. The assay was immunoSEQ multiplex PCR, and TCRdb's table has in-frame clones only and misses some. The sample gives 600,000 or so clones, about an eighth of which show up once; 0.09% to 0.15% is in the top ten. What was sequenced was naive CD4+ T cells from blood. The receptor comes from a man younger than 40 with type 1 diabetes. This chain links TRBV7-3 with TRBJ2-3; D is ambiguous. CDR3 protein: CASSLNRAPDTQYF. DNA of the CDR3: TGTGCCAGCAGCCTCAACCGGGCCCCCGATACGCAGTATTTT.